This TCR beta chain was sequenced for a study of post-analysis software for immune sequencing data. Study details: Recorded disease courses covered relapsing-remitting, secondary progressive and progressive-relapsing multiple sclerosis. Some patients had no subtype annotation. General study points: Multiple sclerosis was associated with a significant reduction in normalized Chao1 diversity relative to controls. The authors found that F measure strongly co-clustered same-batch samples. Higher frequency in patients than in controls was seen for several TRBV segments, with TRBV5-6, TRBV5-1 and TRBV20-1 among them.

V lost 4 bases and J 4 bases, leaving 13 bases between the germline ends. Germline lookup yields CDR1 SGHTA and CDR2 FQGNSA. The CDR3 is 14 residues long. As concerns this clonotype: Antigen unknown.

Libraries were made from TCR beta cDNA, and they carried unique molecular identifiers. Yield was some 540,000 cDNA molecules from roughly 1 to 10 million T cells. TCRdb reprocessed the PCR reads via MiXCR and lists one record per CDR3 protein. The profile covers 380,000 or so distinct CDR3 sequences, with roughly 38% appearing a single time and 10% to 15% taken by the ten largest. The clonotype was recovered from a girl aged 10 to 17 with multiple sclerosis. This chain uses TRBV7-2 with TRBJ1-2, with D possibly being TRBD1 (6 bases). The specimen was blood. The CDR3: CASSSYLQGYGYTF. The CDR3 DNA is TGTGCCAGCAGCTCCTACCTACAGGGCTATGGCTACACCTTC.